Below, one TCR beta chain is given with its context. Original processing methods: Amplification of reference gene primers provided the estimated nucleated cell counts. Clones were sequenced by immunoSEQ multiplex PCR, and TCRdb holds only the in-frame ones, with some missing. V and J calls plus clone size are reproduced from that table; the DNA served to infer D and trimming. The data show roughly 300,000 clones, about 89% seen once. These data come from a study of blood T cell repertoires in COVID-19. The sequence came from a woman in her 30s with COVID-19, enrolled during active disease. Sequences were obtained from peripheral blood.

CDR3 loop: CASSLGRRDEQFF. The CDR3 DNA follows: TGTGCCAGCAGCTTGGGACGGCGGGATGAGCAGTTCTTC. The chain combines TRBV5-8 with TRBJ2-1, with a weak D call TRBD2 (5 bases). Germline loops: CDR1 SGHTS, CDR2 YDEGEE. V lost 0 bases and J 8 bases, leaving 9 bases between the germline ends. This CDR3 is 13 amino acids long. The variable domain in full, with the rest retrieved from reference TRBV5-8 and TRBJ2-1, is EAGVTQSPTHLIKTRGQQATLRCSPISGHTSVYWYQQALGLGLQFLLWYDEGEERNRGNFPPRFSGRQFPNYSSELNVNALELEDSALYLCASSLGRRDEQFFGPGTRLTVL.